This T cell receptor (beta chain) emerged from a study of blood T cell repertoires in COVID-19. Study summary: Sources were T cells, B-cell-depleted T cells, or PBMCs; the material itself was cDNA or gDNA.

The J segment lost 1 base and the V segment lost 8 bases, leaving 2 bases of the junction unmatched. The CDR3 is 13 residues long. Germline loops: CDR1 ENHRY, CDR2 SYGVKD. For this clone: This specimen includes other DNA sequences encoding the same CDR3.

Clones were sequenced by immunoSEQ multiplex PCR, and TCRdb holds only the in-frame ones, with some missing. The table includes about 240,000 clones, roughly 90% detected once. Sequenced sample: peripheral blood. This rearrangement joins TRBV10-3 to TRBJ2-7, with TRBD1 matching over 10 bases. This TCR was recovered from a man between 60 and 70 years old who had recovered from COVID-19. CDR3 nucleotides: TGTGCCATCCGGGACAGGGGTTCCTACGAGCAGTACTTC. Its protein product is CAIRDRGSYEQYF.